The 11 T cell receptor beta chains presented below share a single source sample, sequenced in a study of T cells expressing NK-cell markers (TCRdb year 2020). Libraries were made using 5' RACE. Sequencer: Illumina HiSeq 2000. After reprocessing by TCRdb, each CDR3 protein sequence is one entry, and no DNA is given. The table for this sample records some 340,000 distinct CDR3 sequences. Clones ranked in the top ten supply around 4.9% of the sample. Source material: blood T cells: a sorted CD56 or NKG2C T cell subset, CD4+ or CD8+ T cells, or bulk PBMC T cells (not recorded which). The receptors come from a man aged 18-75 years in good health.

The rearrangement links TRBV12-3 or TRBV12-4 to TRBJ2-3; without DNA, the TCRdb call of TRBD1 cannot be checked. The CDR3 spans 15 residues. The CDR3 reads CASTARERYTDTQYF.

The V call is TRBV3-1, the J call TRBJ2-2. Germline V gene sequence: CDR1 LGHDT, CDR2 YNNKEL (reference sequence). The CDR3 length is 17 residues. The CDR3 loop reads CASSLKHGSVDTGELFF.

The rearrangement links TRBV2 to TRBJ2-5; the TCRdb call, TRBD2, lacks DNA for checking. The germline gives CDR1 SNHLY, CDR2 FYNNEI. The CDR3 runs 15 residues. CDR3 loop: CASSATSGGTGTQYF.

The genes are TRBV21-1 and TRBJ2-7; lacking DNA, the TRBD2 call made by TCRdb goes unchecked. TRBV21-1 is a pseudogene locus. This CDR3 region has 16 residues. CDR3 sequence reads: CASSADGLAGEYEQYF.

The gene calls are TRBV7-3 and TRBJ2-1; with no DNA, the TCRdb D assignment of TRBD1 cannot be verified. CDR3 length: 18 residues. Per the germline V gene, CDR1 is SGHTA and CDR2 is FQGTGA. The CDR3 loop is CASSFTRSTGQGYNEQFF.

This rearrangement joins TRBV6-5 to TRBJ2-1; TCRdb's D call, TRBD1, is unchecked because there is no DNA. This CDR3 comprises 16 residues. Germline-derived CDR1 and CDR2 are MNHEY and SVGAGI. CDR3 in amino acids: CASSFRRQGGYNEQFF.

The rearrangement joins TRBV20-1 to TRBJ1-2; there is no DNA to check the TCRdb D call of TRBD1. CDR3 length: 12 amino acids. CDR1 is DFQATT and CDR2 is SNEGSKA in the germline V gene (reference sequence). CDR3 loop: CSAVRRAVGYTF.

The CDR3 here is CARGTGNTGELFF. The chain uses TRBV2 and TRBJ2-2; without DNA, the TCRdb call of TRBD1 cannot be checked. The CDR3 is 13 amino acids. Looked up from germline, CDR1 is SNHLY and CDR2 is FYNNEI.

This chain connects TRBV7-6 to TRBJ2-2; absent DNA, TCRdb's TRBD1 call cannot be checked. Germline V gene data show CDR1 as SGHVS and CDR2 as FNYEAQ. This CDR3 has 17 amino acids. This CDR3 reads CASSLQTGGYGTGELFF.

V and J are TRBV12-3 or TRBV12-4 and TRBJ2-5; as DNA is missing, the TRBD1 call by TCRdb cannot be tested. The CDR3 sequence is 16 residues long. This CDR3 reads CASSFSLTGRYRTQYF.

The chain couples TRBV28 to TRBJ1-1; the D call from TCRdb, TRBD1, cannot be confirmed without DNA. This CDR3 has 16 residues. The germline CDR1 and CDR2 sequences are MDHEN and SYDVKM. CDR3 loop: CASSPPTGPQATEAFF.